This T cell receptor beta chain was sequenced during a study of CD8 T cells in Susac syndrome. Germline loops: CDR1 MGHRA, CDR2 YSYEKL. The ends were cut back, 1 base at V and 7 bases at J, with 16 bases in the middle. The CDR3 loop spans 16 amino acids. CD8+ and CD4+ blood T cells underwent TCR beta sequencing. Healthy donors were controls matched for age and sex. RNA was extracted with the RNeasy kit, and a quantity of roughly 0.45 to 1 ug was reverse transcribed using random hexamers. TCR beta CDR3 was amplified by immunoSEQ covering 54 Vbeta and 13 Jbeta. Via MiXCR, TCRdb re-called the immunoSEQ multiplex PCR reads, giving one row per CDR3 protein. The sample records some 180,000 distinct CDR3 sequences, roughly 95% being singletons.

The specimen sequenced was CD4+ T cells from PBMCs. This chain connects TRBV4-1 to TRBJ1-4, with TRBD1 as a possible D gene (5 bases). The TCR originated in a human donor in good health. CDR3 in amino acids: CASSQAPGPGLEKLFF. In nucleotides, the CDR3 is TGCGCCAGCAGCCAAGCCCCCGGGCCGGGGCTTGAAAAACTGTTTTTT.